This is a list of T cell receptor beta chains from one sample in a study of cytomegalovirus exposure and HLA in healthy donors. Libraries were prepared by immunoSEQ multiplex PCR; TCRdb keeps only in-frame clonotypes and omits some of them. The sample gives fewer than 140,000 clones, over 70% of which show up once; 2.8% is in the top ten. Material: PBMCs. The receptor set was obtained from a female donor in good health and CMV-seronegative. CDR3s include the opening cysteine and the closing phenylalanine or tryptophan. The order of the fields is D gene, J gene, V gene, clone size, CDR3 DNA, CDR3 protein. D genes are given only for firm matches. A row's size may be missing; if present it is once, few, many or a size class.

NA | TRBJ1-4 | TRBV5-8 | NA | TGTGCCAGCAGCTTGGTCGGGTTTTGGGATGAAAAACTGTTTTTT | CASSLVGFWDEKLFF
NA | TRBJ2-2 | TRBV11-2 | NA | TGTGCCAGCAGCCCCCGGAGGGCCCTCGCCGGGGAGCTGTTTTTT | CASSPRRALAGELFF
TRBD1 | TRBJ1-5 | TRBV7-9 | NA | TGTGCCAGCAGCTTAGACCGGACAGGGAGCAATCAGCCCCAGCATTTT | CASSLDRTGSNQPQHF
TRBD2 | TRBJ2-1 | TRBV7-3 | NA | TGTGCCAGCAGTTTGATCGGGAGGGCCTTTGAGCAGTTCTTC | CASSLIGRAFEQFF
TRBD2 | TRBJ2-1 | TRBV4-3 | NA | TGCGCCAGCAGCCAAGATAGTTGGGAGGGACTAGCGGGAGAGTATGAGCAGTTCTTC | CASSQDSWEGLAGEYEQFF
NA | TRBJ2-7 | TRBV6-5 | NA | TGTGCCAGCAGTTACTCCCCAAAGACAGGAAACGAGCAGTACTTC | CASSYSPKTGNEQYF
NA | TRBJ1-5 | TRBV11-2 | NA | TGTGCCAGCAGCGATCCAGGGTCTAACAATCAGCCCCAGCATTTT | CASSDPGSNNQPQHF
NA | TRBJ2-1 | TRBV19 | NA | TGTGCCAGTAGTAGGGGTAGGGGGGGGCAGTTCTTC | CASSRGRGGQFF
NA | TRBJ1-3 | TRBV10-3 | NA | TGTGCCACCAGGTCAGGAAACACCATATATTTT | CATRSGNTIYF
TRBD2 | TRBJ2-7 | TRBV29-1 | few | TGCAGCGGTCCGGGACTAGCGGAACCGAGCTCCTACGAGCAGTACTTC | CSGPGLAEPSSYEQYF
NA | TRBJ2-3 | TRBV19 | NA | TGTGCCAGTAGCACAGGGAACACAGATACGCAGTATTTT | CASSTGNTDTQYF
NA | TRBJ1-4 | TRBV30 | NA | TGTGCCTGGAGTCCGGGGAGCACTAATGAAAAACTGTTTTTT | CAWSPGSTNEKLFF
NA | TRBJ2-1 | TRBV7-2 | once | TGTGCCAGCAGCTTAGAAGGCGGCCGGCATGAGCAGTTCTTC | CASSLEGGRHEQFF
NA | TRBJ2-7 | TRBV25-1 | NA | TGTGCCAGCAGCCAGGGGGGAGGTGAGCAGTACTTC | CASSQGGGEQYF
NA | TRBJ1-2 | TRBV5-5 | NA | TGTGCCAGCAGCTTGGTAGCGGGGGATGGCTACACCTTC | CASSLVAGDGYTF
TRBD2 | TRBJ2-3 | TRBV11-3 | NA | TGTGCCAGCAGCTCCGAGTATAGCGGGAAAAGCACAGATACGCAGTATTTT | CASSSEYSGKSTDTQYF
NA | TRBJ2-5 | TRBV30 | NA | TGTGCCTGGAGTGTAAGGGGGACTATCACTACGAGGATCGAGACCCAGTACTTC | CAWSVRGTITTRIETQYF
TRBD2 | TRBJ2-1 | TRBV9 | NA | TGTGCCAGCAGCGTAATAGGACTAGCGGGAGCCGAGCAGTTCTTC | CASSVIGLAGAEQFF
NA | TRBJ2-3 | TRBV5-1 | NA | TGCGCCAGCACCCCGGGTCGCTCAGATACGCAGTATTTT | CASTPGRSDTQYF
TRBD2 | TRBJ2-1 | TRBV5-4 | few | TGTGCCAGCAGCCCGAATCAGCTAGCGGGAGGGGGAAATGAGCAGTTCTTC | CASSPNQLAGGGNEQFF
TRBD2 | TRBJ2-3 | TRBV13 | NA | TGTGCCAGCAGCGTACTAGCGAGGGATACGCAGTATTTT | CASSVLARDTQYF
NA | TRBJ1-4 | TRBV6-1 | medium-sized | TGTGCCAGCACCCTAGTACGGGGAGACGAAAAACTGTTTTTT | CASTLVRGDEKLFF
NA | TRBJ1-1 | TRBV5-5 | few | TGTGCCAGCAGCCCACAGGGCGGGAACACTGAAGCTTTCTTT | CASSPQGGNTEAFF
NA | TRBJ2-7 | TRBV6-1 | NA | TGTGCCAGCAATTTACAGGAGGGGCCCTACGAGCAGTACTTC | CASNLQEGPYEQYF
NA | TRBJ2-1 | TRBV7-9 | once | TGTGCCAGCAGCTTAGTTCGGAAGCGGGTGAACAATGAGCAGTTCTTC | CASSLVRKRVNNEQFF
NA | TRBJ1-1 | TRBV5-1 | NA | TGCGCCAGCAGCTTGAGCGGGCAAAGCCTGAACACTGAAGCTTTCTTT | CASSLSGQSLNTEAFF
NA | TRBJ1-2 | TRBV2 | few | TGTGCCAGCAGTGCTCAGGGAGGCTATGGCTACACCTTC | CASSAQGGYGYTF
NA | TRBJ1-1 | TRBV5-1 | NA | TGCGCCAGCAGCTTACAGGGTAGTCCTGAAGCTTTCTTT | CASSLQGSPEAFF
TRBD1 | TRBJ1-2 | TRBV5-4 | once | TGTGCCAGCAGCTGGGACAGGGGCCCTCTACGATATGGCTACACCTTC | CASSWDRGPLRYGYTF
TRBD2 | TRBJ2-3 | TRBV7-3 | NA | TGTGCCAGCAGCTTAGCGGGAGGTCAAGCAGATACGCAGTATTTT | CASSLAGGQADTQYF
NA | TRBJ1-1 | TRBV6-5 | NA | TGTGCCAGCAAGAGAGGAGAAAACACTGAAGCTTTCTTT | CASKRGENTEAFF
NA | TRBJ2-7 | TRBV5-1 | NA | TGCGCCAGCAGCAGAGCGGGACAACAAGCGGCGGAGGGGTACGAGCAGTACTTC | CASSRAGQQAAEGYEQYF
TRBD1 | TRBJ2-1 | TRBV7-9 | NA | TGTGCCAGCAGCTACGGGACAGGGGAGATGGCCTACAATGAGCAGTTCTTC | CASSYGTGEMAYNEQFF
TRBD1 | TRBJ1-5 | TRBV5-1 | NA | TGCGCCAGCCCCCGAGACCGGGACAGGGATCGGATTCAGCCCCAGCATTTT | CASPRDRDRDRIQPQHF
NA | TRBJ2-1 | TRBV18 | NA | TGTGCCAGCTCACACGGTAGAGACAGGAGGAACAATGAGCAGTTCTTC | CASSHGRDRRNNEQFF
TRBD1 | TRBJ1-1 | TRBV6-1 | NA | TGTGCCAGCAGTGTGGTCAGGGGGCGAAGGAACACTGAAGCTTTCTTT | CASSVVRGRRNTEAFF
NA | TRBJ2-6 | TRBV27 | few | TGTGCCAGCAGTTTACGGGGTGGTCAGGGGTTTTCCTCTGGGGCCAACGTCCTGACTTTC | CASSLRGGQGFSSGANVLTF
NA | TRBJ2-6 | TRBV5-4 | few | TGTGCCAGCAGCCCGACGAGGTCTGGGGCCAACGTCCTGACTTTC | CASSPTRSGANVLTF
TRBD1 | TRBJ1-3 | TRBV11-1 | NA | TGTGCCAGCAGCGCCGACAGGGGGACTCTCTCTGGAAACACCATATATTTT | CASSADRGTLSGNTIYF
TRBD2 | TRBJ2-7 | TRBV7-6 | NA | TGTGCCAGCAGCTGGACTAGGAGCTCCTACGAGCAGTACTTC | CASSWTRSSYEQYF
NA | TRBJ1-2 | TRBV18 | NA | TGTGCCAGCTCACCCCTAGAGTCCATTTATGGCTACACCTTC | CASSPLESIYGYTF
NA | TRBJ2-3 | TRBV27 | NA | TGTGCCAGCAGTCTACTCCCTACCACAGATACGCAGTATTTT | CASSLLPTTDTQYF
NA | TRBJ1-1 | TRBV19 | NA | TGTGCCAGTCGGAGGGAGTTGAACACTGAAGCTTTCTTT | CASRRELNTEAFF
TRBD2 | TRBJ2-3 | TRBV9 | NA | TGTGCCAGCAGCAAAAGGGGACTAGCGGGAGGGCCGGATACGCAGTATTTT | CASSKRGLAGGPDTQYF
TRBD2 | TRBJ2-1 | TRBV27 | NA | TGTGCCAGCAGTTTCTACACTAGCGGGAGTGATGAGCAGTTCTTC | CASSFYTSGSDEQFF
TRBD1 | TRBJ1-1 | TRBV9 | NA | TGTGCCAGCAGCGCCAGCCCGAGGACAGGGGGCACTTGGAACACTGAAGCTTTCTTT | CASSASPRTGGTWNTEAFF
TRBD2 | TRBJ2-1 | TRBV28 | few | TGTGCCAGCACCCCCGGGATAGCGGGAGATAACAATGAGCAGTTCTTC | CASTPGIAGDNNEQFF
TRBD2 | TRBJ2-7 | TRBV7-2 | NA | TGTGCCAGCAGCCCCACCGGACTAGCGGGAGTAAATCTCTGCGAGCAGTACTTC | CASSPTGLAGVNLCEQYF
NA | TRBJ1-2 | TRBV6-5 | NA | TGTGCCAGCAACCCGGGTGGGGGGGACTATGGCTACACCTTC | CASNPGGGDYGYTF
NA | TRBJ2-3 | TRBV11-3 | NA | TGTGCCAGCAGCCGGACGGCGCAGGGCCCAGATACGCAGTATTTT | CASSRTAQGPDTQYF
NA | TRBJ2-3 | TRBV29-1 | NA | TGCAGCGTTAGAACAGGGGGGGGTGGAGATACGCAGTATTTT | CSVRTGGGGDTQYF
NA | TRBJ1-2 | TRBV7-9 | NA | TGTGCCAGCAGCTTAGGCCCCGGAGGAGGCTACACCTTC | CASSLGPGGGYTF
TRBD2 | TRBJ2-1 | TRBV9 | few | TGTGCCAGCACCATGCCGGGTAGCGGGAGTATCAATGAGCAGTTCTTC | CASTMPGSGSINEQFF
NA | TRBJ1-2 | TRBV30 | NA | TGTGCCTGGAATAGAGGTGCCGTCCACACCTTC | CAWNRGAVHTF
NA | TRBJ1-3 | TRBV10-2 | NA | TGCGCCAGCTCGACAGGTTACTCTGGAAACACCATATATTTT | CASSTGYSGNTIYF
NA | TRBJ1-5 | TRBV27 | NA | TGTGCCAGCAGTTTATCCCCGGGGCCTGGAGGGTCTCAGCCCCAGCATTTT | CASSLSPGPGGSQPQHF
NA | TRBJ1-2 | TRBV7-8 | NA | TGTGCCAGCAGCTTGTCGACAGGATTTAACTATGGCTACACCTTC | CASSLSTGFNYGYTF
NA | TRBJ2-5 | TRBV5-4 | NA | TGTGCCAGCAGCCCGTCCCCTAGCAGTGAGACCCAGTACTTC | CASSPSPSSETQYF
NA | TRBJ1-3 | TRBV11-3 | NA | TGTGCCAGCAGCTTAGAACCGGGAGGAGAGAACACCATATATTTT | CASSLEPGGENTIYF
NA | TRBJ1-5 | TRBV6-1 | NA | TGTGCCAGCAGTCCCGTGGCAGGGGCTCATCAGCCCCAGCATTTT | CASSPVAGAHQPQHF